This T cell receptor beta chain was captured by sequencing in a study of read filtering for tumor transcriptome and immune sequencing. With 1 base clipped from V and 0 bases from J, the junction kept 3 bases outside the gene matches. The germline CDR1 and CDR2 sequences are SQVTM and ANQGSEA. The CDR3 is made up of 15 amino acids. Molecular barcoded adaptors covering alpha/delta and beta/gamma chains were used on approximately 440 ng RNA. TCRdb re-derived calls from the reads in MiXCR, one entry per CDR3 protein. The table has around 48,000 distinct CDR3 sequences, about 19% seen once. This clonotype was counted at least ten times.

The receptor's source is a donor aged 40 or over with multiple myeloma. The chain has TRBV29-1 and TRBJ2-1; 7 positions match TRBD2. The sequencing sample was made of a population of CD138-negative cells sorted from bone marrow. Here the CDR3 DNA reads TGCAGCGTTGAAGGATGGGACTACTCCTACAATGAGCAGTTCTTC. This encodes CSVEGWDYSYNEQFF.